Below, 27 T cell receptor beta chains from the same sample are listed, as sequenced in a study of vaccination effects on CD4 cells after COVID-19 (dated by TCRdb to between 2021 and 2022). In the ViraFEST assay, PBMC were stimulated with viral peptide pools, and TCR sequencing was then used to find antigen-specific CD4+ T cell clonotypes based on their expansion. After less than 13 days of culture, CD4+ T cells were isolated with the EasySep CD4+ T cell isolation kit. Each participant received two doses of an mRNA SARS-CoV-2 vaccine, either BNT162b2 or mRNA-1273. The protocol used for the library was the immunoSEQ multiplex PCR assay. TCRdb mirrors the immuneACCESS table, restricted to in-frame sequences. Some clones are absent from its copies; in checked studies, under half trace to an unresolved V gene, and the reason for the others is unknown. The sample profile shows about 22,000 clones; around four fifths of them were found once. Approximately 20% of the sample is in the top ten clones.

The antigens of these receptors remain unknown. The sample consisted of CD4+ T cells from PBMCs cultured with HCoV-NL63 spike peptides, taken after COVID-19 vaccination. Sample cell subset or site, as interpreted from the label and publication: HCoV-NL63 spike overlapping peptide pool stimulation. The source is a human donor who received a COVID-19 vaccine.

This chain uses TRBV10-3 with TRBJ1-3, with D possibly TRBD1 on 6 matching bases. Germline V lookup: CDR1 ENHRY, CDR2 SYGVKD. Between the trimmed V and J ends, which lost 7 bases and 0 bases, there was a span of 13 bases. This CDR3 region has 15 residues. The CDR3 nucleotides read TGTGCCATCACCGACGGGACATACTCTGGAAACACCATATATTTT. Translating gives CAITDGTYSGNTIYF.

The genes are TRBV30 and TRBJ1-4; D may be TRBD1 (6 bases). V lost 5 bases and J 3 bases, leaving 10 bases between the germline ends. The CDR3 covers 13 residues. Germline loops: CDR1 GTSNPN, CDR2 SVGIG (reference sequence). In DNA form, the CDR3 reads TGTGCCTGGCACGGACAGCCTAATGAAAAACTGTTTTTT. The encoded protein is CAWHGQPNEKLFF.

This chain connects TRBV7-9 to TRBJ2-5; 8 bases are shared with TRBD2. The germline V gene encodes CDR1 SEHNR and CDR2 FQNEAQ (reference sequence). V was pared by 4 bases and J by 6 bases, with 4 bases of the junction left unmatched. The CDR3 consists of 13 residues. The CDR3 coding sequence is TGTGCCAGCAGCTCGAGCGGGGGAAAGACCCAGTACTTC. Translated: CASSSSGGKTQYF. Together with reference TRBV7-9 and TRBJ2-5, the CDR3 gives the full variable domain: DTGVSQNPRHKITKRGQNVTFRCDPISEHNRLYWYRQTLGQGPEFLTYFQNEAQLEKSRLLSDRFSAERPKGSFSTLEIQRTEQGDSAMYLCASSSSGGKTQYFGPGTRLLVL.

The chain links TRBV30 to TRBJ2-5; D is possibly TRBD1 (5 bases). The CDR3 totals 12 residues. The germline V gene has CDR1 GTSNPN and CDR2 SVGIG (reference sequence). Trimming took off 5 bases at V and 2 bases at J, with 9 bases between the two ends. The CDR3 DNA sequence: TGTGCCTGGGACCAGGGTCAAGAGACCCAGTACTTC. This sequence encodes CAWDQGQETQYF.

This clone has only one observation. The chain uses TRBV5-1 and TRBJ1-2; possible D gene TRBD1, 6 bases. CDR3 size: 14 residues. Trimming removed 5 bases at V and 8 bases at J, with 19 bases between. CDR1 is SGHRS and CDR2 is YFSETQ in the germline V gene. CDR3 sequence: CASSLGGNLEGYTF. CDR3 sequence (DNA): TGCGCCAGCAGTTTAGGGGGGAACCTCGAGGGCTACACCTTC. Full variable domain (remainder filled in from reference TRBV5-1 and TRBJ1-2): KAGVTQTPRYLIKTRGQQVTLSCSPISGHRSVSWYQQTPGQGLQFLFEYFSETQRNKGNFPGRFSGRQFSNSRSEMNVSTLELGDSALYLCASSLGGNLEGYTFGSGTRLTVV.

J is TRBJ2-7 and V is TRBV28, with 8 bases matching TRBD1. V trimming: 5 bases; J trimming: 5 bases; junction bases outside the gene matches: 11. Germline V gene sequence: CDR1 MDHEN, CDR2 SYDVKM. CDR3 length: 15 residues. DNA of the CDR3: TGTGCCAGCAGTCCTACTCTGGGACAGGCAAACGAGCAGTACTTC. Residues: CASSPTLGQANEQYF. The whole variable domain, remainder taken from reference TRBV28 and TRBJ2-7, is DVKVTQSSRYLVKRTGEKVFLECVQDMDHENMFWYRQDPGLGLRLIYFSYDVKMKEKGDIPEGYSVSREKKERFSLILESASTNQTSMYLCASSPTLGQANEQYFGPGTRLTVT.

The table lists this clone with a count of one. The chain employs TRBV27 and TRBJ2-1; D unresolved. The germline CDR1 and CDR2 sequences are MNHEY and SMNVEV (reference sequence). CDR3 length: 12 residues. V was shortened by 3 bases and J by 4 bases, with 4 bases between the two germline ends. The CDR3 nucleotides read TGTGCCAGCAGTTTTACGTACAATGAGCAGTTCTTC. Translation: CASSFTYNEQFF.

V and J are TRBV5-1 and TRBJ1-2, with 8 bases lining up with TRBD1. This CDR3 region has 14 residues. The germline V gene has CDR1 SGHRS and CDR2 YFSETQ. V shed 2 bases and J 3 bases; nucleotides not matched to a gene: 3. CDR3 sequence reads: CASSFGQGYYGYTF. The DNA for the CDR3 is TGCGCCAGCAGCTTCGGACAGGGCTACTATGGCTACACCTTC.

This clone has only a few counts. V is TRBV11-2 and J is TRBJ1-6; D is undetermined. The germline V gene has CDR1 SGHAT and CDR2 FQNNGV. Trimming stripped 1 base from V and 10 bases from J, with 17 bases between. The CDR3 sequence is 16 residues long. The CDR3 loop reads CASSLGAGLVGSPLHF. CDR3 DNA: TGTGCCAGCAGCTTAGGGGCGGGCCTAGTAGGATCACCCCTCCACTTT.

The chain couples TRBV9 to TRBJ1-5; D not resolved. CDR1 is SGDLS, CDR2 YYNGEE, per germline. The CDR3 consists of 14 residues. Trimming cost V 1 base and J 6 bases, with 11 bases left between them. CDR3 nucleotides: TGTGCCAGCAGCGTATGGAGGGAAGGTCAGCCCCAGCATTTT. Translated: CASSVWREGQPQHF.

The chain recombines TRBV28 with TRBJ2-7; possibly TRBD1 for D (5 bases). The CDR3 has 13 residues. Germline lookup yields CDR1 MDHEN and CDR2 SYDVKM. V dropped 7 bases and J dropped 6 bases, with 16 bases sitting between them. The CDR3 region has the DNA TGTGCCAGCAACCAGGGATACCCTCCCGAGCAGTACTTC. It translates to CASNQGYPPEQYF.

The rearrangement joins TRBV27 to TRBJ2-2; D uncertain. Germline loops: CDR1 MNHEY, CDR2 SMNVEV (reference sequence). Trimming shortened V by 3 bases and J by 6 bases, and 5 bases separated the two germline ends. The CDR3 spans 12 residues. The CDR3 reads CASSFRPGELFF. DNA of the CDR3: TGTGCCAGCAGTTTCCGACCCGGGGAGCTGTTTTTT.

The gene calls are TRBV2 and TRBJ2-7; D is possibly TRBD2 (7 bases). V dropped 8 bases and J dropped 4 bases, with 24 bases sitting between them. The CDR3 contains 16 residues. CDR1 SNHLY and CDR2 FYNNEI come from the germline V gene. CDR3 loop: CASSFGGGLGAYEQYF. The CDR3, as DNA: TGTGCCAGCTCTTTTGGCGGGGGCCTCGGGGCATACGAGCAGTACTTC. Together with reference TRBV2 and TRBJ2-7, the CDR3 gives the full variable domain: EPEVTQTPSHQVTQMGQEVILRCVPISNHLYFYWYRQILGQKVEFLVSFYNNEISEKSEIFDDQFSVERPDGSNFTLKIRSTKLEDSAMYFCASSFGGGLGAYEQYFGPGTRLTVT.

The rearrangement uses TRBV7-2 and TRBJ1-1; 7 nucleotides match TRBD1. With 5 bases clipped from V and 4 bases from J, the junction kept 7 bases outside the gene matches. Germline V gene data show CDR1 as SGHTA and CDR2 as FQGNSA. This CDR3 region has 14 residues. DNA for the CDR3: TGTGCCAGCAGCCCCCCGACAGGGAGCACTGAAGCTTTCTTT. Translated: CASSPPTGSTEAFF.

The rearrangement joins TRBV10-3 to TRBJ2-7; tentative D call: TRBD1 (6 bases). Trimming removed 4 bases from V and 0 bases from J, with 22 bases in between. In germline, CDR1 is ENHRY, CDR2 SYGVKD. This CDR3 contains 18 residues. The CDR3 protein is CAISALGQGKRGSYEQYF. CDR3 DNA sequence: TGTGCCATCAGTGCCCTCGGTCAGGGGAAAAGGGGCTCCTACGAGCAGTACTTC.

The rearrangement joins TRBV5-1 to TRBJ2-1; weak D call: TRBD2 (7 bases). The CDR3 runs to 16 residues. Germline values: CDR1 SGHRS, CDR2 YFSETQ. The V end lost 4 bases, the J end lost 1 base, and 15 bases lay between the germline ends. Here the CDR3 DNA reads TGCGCCAGCAGCCGGGCAGCGGGGACATCCTACAATGAGCAGTTCTTC. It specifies CASSRAAGTSYNEQFF.

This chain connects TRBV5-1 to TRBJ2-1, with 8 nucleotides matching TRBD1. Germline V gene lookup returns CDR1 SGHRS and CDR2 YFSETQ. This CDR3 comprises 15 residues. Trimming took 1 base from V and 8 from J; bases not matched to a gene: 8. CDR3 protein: CASSLSTQGADEQFF. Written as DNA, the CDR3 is TGCGCCAGCAGCTTGAGTACTCAGGGGGCAGATGAGCAGTTCTTC.

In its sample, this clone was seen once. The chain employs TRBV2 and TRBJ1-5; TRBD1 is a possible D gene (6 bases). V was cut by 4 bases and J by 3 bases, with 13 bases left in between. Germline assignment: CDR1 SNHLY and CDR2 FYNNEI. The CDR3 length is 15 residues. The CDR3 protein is CASSVEGVSNQPQHF. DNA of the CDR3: TGTGCCAGCAGTGTGGAGGGGGTATCCAATCAGCCCCAGCATTTT.

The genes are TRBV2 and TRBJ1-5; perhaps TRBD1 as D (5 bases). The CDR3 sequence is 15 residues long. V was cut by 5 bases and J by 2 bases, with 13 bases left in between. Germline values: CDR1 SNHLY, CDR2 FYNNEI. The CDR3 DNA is TGTGCCAGCAGTCGTCAGGGAGGAGGCAATCAGCCCCAGCATTTT. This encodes CASSRQGGGNQPQHF. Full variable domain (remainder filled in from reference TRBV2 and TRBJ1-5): EPEVTQTPSHQVTQMGQEVILRCVPISNHLYFYWYRQILGQKVEFLVSFYNNEISEKSEIFDDQFSVERPDGSNFTLKIRSTKLEDSAMYFCASSRQGGGNQPQHFGDGTRLSIL.

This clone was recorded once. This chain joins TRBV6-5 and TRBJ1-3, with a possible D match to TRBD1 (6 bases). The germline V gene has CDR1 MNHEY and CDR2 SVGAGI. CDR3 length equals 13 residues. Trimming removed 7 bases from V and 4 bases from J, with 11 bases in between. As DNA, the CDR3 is TGTGCCAGCACTCGGACAGCGGGAAACACCATATATTTT. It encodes CASTRTAGNTIYF.

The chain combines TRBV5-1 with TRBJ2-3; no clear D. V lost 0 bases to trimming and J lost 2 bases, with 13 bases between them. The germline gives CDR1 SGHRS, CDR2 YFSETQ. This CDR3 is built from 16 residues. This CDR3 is CASSLALNFYTDTQYF. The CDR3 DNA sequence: TGCGCCAGCAGCTTGGCGCTCAACTTCTACACAGATACGCAGTATTTT. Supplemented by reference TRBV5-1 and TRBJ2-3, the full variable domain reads KAGVTQTPRYLIKTRGQQVTLSCSPISGHRSVSWYQQTPGQGLQFLFEYFSETQRNKGNFPGRFSGRQFSNSRSEMNVSTLELGDSALYLCASSLALNFYTDTQYFGPGTRLTVL.

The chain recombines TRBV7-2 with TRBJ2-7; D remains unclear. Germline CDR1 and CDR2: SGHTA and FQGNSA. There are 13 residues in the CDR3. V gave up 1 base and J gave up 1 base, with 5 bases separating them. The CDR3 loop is CASSLEWSYEQYF. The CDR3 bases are TGTGCCAGCAGCTTAGAATGGTCCTACGAGCAGTACTTC.

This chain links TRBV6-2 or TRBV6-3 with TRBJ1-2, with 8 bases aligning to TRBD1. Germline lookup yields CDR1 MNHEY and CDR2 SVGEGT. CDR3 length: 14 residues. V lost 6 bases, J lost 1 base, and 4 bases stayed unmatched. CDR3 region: CASSHGQGNYGYTF. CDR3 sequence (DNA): TGTGCCAGCAGCCATGGACAGGGTAACTATGGCTACACCTTC.

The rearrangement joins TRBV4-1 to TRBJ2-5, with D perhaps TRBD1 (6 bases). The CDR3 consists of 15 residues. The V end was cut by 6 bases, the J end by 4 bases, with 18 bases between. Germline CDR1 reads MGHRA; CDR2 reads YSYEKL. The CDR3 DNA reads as TGCGCCAGCAGTCCTACAGGGATGGTAGGAGAGACCCAGTACTTC. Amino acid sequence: CASSPTGMVGETQYF.

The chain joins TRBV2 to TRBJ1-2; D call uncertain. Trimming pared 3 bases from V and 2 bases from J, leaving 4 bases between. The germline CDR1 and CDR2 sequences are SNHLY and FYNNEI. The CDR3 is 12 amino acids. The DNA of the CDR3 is TGTGCCAGCAGTGACATAAACTATGGCTACACCTTC. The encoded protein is CASSDINYGYTF.

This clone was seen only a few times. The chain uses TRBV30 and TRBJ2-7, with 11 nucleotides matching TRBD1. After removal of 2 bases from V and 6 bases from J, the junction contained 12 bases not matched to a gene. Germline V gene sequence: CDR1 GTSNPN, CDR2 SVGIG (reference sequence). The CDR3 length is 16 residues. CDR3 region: CAWSRGGSGTGGEQYF. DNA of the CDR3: TGTGCCTGGAGTCGGGGGGGTTCCGGGACAGGGGGCGAGCAGTACTTC.

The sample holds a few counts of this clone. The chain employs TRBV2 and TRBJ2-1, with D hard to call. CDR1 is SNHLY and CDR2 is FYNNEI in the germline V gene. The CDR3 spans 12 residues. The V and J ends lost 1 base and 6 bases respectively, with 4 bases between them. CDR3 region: CASSEDSNEQFF. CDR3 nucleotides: TGTGCCAGCAGTGAAGATTCCAATGAGCAGTTCTTC.